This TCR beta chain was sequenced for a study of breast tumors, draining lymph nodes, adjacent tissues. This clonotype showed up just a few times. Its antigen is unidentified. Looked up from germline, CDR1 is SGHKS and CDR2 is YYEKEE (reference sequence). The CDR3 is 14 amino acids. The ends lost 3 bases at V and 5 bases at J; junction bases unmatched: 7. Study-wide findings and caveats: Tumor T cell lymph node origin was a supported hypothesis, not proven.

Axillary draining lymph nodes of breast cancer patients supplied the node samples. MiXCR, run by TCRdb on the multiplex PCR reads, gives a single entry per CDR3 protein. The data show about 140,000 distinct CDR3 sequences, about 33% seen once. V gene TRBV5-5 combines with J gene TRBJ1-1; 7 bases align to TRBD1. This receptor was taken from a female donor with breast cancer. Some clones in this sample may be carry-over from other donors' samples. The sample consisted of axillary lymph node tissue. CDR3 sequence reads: CASSYTGVATEAFF. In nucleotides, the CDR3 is TGTGCCAGCAGCTATACAGGGGTGGCAACTGAAGCTTTCTTT.